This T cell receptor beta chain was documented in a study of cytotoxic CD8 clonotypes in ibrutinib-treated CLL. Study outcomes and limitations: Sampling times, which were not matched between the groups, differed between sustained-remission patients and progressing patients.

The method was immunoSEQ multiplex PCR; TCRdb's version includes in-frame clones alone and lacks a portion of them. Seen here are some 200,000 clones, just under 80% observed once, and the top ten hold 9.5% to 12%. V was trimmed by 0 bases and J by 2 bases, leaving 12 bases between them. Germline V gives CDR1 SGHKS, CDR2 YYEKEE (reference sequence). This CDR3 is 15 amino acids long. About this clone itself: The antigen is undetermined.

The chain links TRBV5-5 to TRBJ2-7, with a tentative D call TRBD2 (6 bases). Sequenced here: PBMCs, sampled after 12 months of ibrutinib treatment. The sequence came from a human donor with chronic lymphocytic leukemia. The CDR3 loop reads CASSLVGGLTYEQYF. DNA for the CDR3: TGTGCCAGCAGCTTGGTGGGGGGATTAACCTACGAGCAGTACTTC.